What follows is one T cell receptor (beta chain) and its context. The antigen remains unidentified. Looked up from germline, CDR1 is LGHNA and CDR2 is YNFKEQ. The CDR3 extends over 18 amino acids. Together with a sample-barcoded 5' primer, a J-beta primer mix was included in a second PCR lasting about 6 to 11 cycles. TCRdb reanalysed the 5' RACE reads using MiXCR and keeps one entry per CDR3 protein. This sample has around 780,000 distinct CDR3 sequences, with more than 55% found just once. The record originates from a study of blood T cells in healthy people across ages. Study results and caveats: What prevented conclusive comparison of naive and antigen-experienced cells was that PBMCs were unsorted.

This TCR came from a man aged 40-49 years in good health. The chain uses TRBV4-2 and TRBJ2-4; 9 positions match TRBD2. The DNA end favors TRBJ2-7, so the J call may be wrong. The sequencing input was blood. CDR3 sequence: CASSQPLNPSGVTYEQYF. As DNA, the CDR3 is TGTGCCAGCAGCCAACCTCTTAATCCTAGCGGGGTTACCTACGAGCAGTACTTC.